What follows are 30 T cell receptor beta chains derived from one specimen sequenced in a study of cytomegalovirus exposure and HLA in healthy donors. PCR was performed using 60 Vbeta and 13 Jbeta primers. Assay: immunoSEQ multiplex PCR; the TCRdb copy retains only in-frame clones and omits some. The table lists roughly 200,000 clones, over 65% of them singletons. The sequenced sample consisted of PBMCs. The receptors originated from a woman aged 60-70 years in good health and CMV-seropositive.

The CDR3 reads CASSRGGLDTQYF. Written as DNA, the CDR3 is TGTGCCAGCAGCCGGGGGGGCCTTGATACGCAGTATTTT. The genes are TRBV6-4 and TRBJ2-3, with 8 bases fitting TRBD2. Germline V gene lookup returns CDR1 MRHNA and CDR2 SNTAGT. Trimming took 6 bases from V and 6 from J; bases not matched to a gene: 5. The CDR3 loop spans 13 amino acids.

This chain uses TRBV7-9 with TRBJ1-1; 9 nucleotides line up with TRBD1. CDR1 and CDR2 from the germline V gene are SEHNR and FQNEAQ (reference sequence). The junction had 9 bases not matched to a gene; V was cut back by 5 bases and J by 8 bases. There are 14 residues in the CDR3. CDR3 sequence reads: CASSTLGQGEEAFF. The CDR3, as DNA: TGTGCCAGCAGCACTCTGGGACAGGGAGAAGAAGCTTTCTTT.

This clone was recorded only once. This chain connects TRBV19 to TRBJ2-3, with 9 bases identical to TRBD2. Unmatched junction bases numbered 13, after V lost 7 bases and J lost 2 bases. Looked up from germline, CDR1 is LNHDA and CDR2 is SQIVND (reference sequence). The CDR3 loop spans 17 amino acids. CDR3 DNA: TGTGCCAGTACCCCCGCGGCCGGGACTAGCCTCACAGATACGCAGTATTTT. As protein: CASTPAAGTSLTDTQYF.

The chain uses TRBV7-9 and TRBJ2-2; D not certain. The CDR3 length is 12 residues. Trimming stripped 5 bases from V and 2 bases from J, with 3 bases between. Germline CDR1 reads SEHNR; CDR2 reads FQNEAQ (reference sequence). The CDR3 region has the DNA TGTGCCAGCAGCCATAACACCGGGGAGCTGTTTTTT. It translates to CASSHNTGELFF.

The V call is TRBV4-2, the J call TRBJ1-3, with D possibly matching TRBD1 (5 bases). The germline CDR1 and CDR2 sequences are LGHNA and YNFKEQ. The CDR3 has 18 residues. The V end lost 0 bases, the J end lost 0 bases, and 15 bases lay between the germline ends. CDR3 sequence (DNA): TGTGCCAGCAGCCAAGATCGGGGGGTCCCCAGCTCTGGAAACACCATATATTTT. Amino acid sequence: CASSQDRGVPSSGNTIYF.

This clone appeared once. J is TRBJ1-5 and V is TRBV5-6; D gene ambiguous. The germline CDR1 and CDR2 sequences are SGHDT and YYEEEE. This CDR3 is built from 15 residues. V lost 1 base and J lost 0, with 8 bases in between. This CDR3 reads CASSLTSSSNQPQHF. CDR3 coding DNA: TGTGCCAGCAGCTTGACGTCTAGTAGCAATCAGCCCCAGCATTTT.

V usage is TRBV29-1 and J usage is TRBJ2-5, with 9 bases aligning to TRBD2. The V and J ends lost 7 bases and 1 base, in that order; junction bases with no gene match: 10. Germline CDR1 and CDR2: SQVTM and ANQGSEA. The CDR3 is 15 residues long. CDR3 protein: CSEIPQTSGQETQYF. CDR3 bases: TGCAGCGAGATCCCTCAGACTAGCGGCCAAGAGACCCAGTACTTC.

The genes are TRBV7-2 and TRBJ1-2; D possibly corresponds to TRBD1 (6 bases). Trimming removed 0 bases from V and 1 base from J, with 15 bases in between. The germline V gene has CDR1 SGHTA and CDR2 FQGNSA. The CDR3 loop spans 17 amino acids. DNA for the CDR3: TGTGCCAGCAGCTTAGCTCAGGGAGGGACATTTAACTATGGCTACACCTTC. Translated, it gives CASSLAQGGTFNYGYTF.

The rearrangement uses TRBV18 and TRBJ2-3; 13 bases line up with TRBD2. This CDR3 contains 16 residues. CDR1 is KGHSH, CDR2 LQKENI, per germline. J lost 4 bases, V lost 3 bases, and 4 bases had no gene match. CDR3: CASSPGLAGVADTQYF. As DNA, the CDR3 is TGTGCCAGCTCACCTGGACTAGCGGGAGTTGCAGATACGCAGTATTTT.

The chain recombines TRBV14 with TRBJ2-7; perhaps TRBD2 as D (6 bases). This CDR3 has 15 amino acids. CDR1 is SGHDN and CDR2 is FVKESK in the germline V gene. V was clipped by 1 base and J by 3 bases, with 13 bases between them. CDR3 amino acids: CASSQGGLWGYEQYF. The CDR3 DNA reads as TGTGCCAGCAGCCAAGGGGGACTTTGGGGCTACGAGCAGTACTTC.

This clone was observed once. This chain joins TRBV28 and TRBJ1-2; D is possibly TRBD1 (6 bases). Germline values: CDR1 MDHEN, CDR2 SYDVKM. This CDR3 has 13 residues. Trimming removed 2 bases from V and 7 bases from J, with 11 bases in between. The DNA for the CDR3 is TGTGCCAGCAGTTTAGGGGGCGTATCTGGCTACACCTTC. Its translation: CASSLGGVSGYTF.

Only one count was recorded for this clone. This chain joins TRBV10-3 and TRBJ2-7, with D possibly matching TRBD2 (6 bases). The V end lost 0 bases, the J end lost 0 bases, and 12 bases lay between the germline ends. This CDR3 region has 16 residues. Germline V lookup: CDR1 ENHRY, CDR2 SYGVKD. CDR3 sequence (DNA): TGTGCCATCAGTGAGTCAACCGTAGCGGCCTCCTACGAGCAGTACTTC. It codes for CAISESTVAASYEQYF.

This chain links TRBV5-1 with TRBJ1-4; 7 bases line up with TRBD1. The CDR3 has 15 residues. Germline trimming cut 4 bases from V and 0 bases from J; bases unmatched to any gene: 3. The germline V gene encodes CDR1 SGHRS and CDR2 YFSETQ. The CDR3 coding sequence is TGCGCCAGCAGCCAAACAGGGGCAACTAATGAAAAACTGTTTTTT. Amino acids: CASSQTGATNEKLFF.

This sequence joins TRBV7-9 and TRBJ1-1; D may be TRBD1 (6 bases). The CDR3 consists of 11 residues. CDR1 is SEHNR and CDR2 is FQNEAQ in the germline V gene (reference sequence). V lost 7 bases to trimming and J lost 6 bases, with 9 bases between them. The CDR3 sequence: CASTKGAEAFF. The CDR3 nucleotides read TGTGCCAGCACCAAGGGGGCTGAAGCTTTCTTT. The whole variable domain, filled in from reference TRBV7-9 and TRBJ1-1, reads DTGVSQNPRHKITKRGQNVTFRCDPISEHNRLYWYRQTLGQGPEFLTYFQNEAQLEKSRLLSDRFSAERPKGSFSTLEIQRTEQGDSAMYLCASTKGAEAFFGQGTRLTVV.

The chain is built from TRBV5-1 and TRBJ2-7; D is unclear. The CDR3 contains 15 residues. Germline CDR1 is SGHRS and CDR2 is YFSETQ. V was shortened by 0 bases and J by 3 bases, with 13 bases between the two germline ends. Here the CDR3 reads CASSLGLEPVYEQYF. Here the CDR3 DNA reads TGCGCCAGCAGCTTGGGACTCGAACCGGTCTACGAGCAGTACTTC.

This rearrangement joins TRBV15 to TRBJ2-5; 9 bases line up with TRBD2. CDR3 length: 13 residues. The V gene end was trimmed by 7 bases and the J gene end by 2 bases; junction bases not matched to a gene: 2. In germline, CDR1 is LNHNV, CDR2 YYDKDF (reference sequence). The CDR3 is CATTTSGQETQYF. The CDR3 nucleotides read TGTGCCACCACGACTAGCGGACAAGAGACCCAGTACTTC.

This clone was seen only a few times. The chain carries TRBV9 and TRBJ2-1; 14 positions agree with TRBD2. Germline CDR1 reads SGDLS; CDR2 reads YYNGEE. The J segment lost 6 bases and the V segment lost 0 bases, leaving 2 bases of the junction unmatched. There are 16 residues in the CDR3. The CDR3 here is CASSVEGLAGVNEQFF. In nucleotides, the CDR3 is TGTGCCAGCAGCGTAGAGGGACTAGCGGGAGTCAATGAGCAGTTCTTC.

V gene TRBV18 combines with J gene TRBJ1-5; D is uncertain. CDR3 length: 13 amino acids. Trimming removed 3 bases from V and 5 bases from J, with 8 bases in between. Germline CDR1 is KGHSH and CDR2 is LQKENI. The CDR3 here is CASSPSEDQPQHF. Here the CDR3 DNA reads TGTGCCAGCTCACCCTCAGAGGATCAGCCCCAGCATTTT.

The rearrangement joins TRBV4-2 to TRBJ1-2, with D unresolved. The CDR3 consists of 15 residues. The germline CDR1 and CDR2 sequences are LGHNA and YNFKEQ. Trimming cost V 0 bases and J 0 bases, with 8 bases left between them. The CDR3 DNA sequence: TGTGCCAGCAGCCAAGATACCAACTCTAACTATGGCTACACCTTC. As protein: CASSQDTNSNYGYTF.

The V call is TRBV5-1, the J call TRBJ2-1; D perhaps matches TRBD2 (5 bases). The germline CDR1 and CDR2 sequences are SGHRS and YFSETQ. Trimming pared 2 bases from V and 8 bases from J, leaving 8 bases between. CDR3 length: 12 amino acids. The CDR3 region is CASSFKRYEQFF. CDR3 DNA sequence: TGCGCCAGCAGCTTTAAGCGGTATGAGCAGTTCTTC.

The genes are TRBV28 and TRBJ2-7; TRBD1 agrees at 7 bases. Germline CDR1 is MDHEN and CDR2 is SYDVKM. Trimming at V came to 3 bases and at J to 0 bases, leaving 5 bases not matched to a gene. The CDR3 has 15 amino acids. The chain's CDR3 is CASSLTRDSSYEQYF. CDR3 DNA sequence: TGTGCCAGCAGTTTGACCCGGGACAGCTCCTACGAGCAGTACTTC.

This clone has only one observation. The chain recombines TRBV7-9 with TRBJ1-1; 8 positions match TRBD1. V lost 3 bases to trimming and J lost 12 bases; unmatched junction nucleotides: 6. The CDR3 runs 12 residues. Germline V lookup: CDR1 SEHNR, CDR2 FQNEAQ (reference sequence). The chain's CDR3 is CASSFTQGAPFF. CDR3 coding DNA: TGTGCCAGCAGCTTTACGCAGGGGGCACCTTTCTTT.

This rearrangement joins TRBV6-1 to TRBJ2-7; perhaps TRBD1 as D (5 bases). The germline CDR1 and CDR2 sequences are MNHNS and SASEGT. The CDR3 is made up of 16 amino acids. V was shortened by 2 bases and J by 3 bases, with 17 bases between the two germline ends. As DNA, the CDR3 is TGTGCCAGCAGTGAACGTTCCCTCCTTAGGGGCTACGAGCAGTACTTC. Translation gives CASSERSLLRGYEQYF.

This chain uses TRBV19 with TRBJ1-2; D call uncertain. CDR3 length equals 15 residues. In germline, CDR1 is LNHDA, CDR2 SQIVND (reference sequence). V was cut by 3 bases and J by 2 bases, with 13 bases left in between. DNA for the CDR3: TGTGCCAGTAGTATGGAGGGCACCTCAAACTATGGCTACACCTTC. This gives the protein CASSMEGTSNYGYTF.

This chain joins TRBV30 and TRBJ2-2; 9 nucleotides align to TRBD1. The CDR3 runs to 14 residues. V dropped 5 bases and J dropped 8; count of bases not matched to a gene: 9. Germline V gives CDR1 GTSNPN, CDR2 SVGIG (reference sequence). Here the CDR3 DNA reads TGTGCCTGGGAAGGGACAGGGAGTTTTGGGGAGCTGTTTTTT. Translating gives CAWEGTGSFGELFF.

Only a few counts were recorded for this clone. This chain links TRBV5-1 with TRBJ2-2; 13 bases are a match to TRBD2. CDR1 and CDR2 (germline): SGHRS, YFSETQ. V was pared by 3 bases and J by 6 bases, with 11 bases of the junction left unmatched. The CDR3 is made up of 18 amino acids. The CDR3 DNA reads TGCGCCAGCAGCTCGGCCGGGACTAGCGGGACTTACGCCGGGGAGCTGTTTTTT. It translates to CASSSAGTSGTYAGELFF.

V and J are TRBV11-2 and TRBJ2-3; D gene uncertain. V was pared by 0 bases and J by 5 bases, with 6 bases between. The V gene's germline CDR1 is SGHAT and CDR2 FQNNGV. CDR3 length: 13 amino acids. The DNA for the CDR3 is TGTGCCAGCAGCTTAGATGTGCGAGATACGCAGTATTTT. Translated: CASSLDVRDTQYF.

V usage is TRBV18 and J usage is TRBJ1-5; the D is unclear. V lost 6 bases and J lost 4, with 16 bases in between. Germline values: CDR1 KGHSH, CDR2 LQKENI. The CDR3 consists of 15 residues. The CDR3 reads CASSPRELPNQPQHF. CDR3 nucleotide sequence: TGTGCCAGCTCCCCTCGGGAACTACCAAATCAGCCCCAGCATTTT.

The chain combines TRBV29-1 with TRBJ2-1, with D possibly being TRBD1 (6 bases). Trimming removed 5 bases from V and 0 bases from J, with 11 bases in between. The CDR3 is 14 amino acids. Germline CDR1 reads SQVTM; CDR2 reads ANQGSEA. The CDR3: CSVQGRSSYNEQFF. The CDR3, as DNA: TGCAGCGTTCAGGGGCGTAGCTCCTACAATGAGCAGTTCTTC.

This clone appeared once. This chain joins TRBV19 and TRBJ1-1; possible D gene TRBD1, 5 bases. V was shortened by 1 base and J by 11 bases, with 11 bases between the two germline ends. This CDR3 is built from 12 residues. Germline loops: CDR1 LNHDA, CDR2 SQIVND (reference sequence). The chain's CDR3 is CASSIVGVKAFF. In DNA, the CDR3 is TGTGCCAGTAGTATAGTAGGGGTGAAGGCTTTCTTT. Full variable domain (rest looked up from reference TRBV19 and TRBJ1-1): DGGITQSPKYLFRKEGQNVTLSCEQNLNHDAMYWYRQDPGQGLRLIYYSQIVNDFQKGDIAEGYSVSREKKESFPLTVTSAQKNPTAFYLCASSIVGVKAFFGQGTRLTVV.